One sample yielded the 9 T cell receptor beta chains listed below, sequenced in a study of early T cells in non-severe SARS-CoV-2 infection. One entry per CDR3 protein, called by TCRdb with MiXCR from the 5' RACE reads. The table has approximately 70,000 distinct CDR3 sequences, around 10% seen once. Sequencing used whole blood, obtained at baseline. The receptors stem from an adult who was a healthcare worker with PCR-confirmed SARS-CoV-2 infection or an uninfected control (not recorded which).

This chain links TRBV20-1 with TRBJ2-1, with 10 bases fitting TRBD2. CDR3 size: 19 residues. Germline assignment: CDR1 DFQATT and CDR2 SNEGSKA (reference sequence). J was trimmed by 2 bases and V by 0 bases; bases with no gene match: 13. CDR3 in DNA: TGCAGTGCTAGAGATTACCCTAGCGGGGGCCTAAATACCTACAATGAGCAGTTCTTC. Translating gives CSARDYPSGGLNTYNEQFF.

This clonotype was detected a few times. This rearrangement joins TRBV12-3 or TRBV12-4 to TRBJ2-3; no reliable D call. V lost 5 bases and J lost 8, with 8 bases in between. The CDR3 spans 11 residues. In DNA form, the CDR3 reads TGTGCCAGCAGTCAAGGTGGTACGCAGTATTTT. Residues: CASSQGGTQYF.

This clonotype was detected ten times or more. The V and J genes are TRBV7-9 and TRBJ2-4; weak D call: TRBD2 (5 bases). Deletions cut 5 bases from V and 0 bases from J, with 8 bases between. The CDR3 is 14 residues long. Germline V gives CDR1 SEHNR, CDR2 FQNEAQ (reference sequence). This CDR3 is CASSEGLAKNIQYF. In DNA form, the CDR3 reads TGTGCCAGCAGCGAGGGATTAGCCAAAAACATTCAGTACTTC.

In this sample, this clonotype turned up a few times. The chain recombines TRBV11-2 with TRBJ2-7; a weak D match, TRBD1 (6 bases). The CDR3 has 14 residues. Per germline, CDR1 SGHAT and CDR2 FQNNGV. Trimming stripped 5 bases from V and 5 bases from J, with 16 bases between. The CDR3 DNA sequence: TGTGCCAGCAGCCCTCCTACAGGGAACGACGAGCAGTACTTC. This sequence encodes CASSPPTGNDEQYF.

This clonotype was seen a few times. This chain connects TRBV29-1 to TRBJ1-1; D gene unclear. Germline CDR1 SQVTM, CDR2 ANQGSEA. The CDR3 has 12 residues. V gave up 3 bases and J gave up 5 bases, with 10 bases separating them. This CDR3 reads CSVDGVGTEAFF. For the CDR3, the DNA is TGCAGCGTTGATGGAGTGGGGACTGAAGCTTTCTTT.

This clonotype was seen more than once but under ten times. V gene TRBV27 combines with J gene TRBJ2-7; the D is unclear. The CDR3 is 12 amino acids. V lost 7 bases and J 3 bases, leaving 10 bases between the germline ends. Germline values: CDR1 MNHEY, CDR2 SMNVEV (reference sequence). DNA of the CDR3: TGTGCCAGCACCCCCCCGGGCTACGAGCAGTACTTC. Protein sequence: CASTPPGYEQYF.

The chain recombines TRBV7-8 with TRBJ1-6; D is perhaps TRBD1 (6 bases). The germline V gene has CDR1 SGHVS and CDR2 FQNEAQ. Trimming took off 6 bases at V and 5 bases at J, with 11 bases between the two ends. The CDR3 is 14 amino acids. The CDR3 region is CASRLTGDNSPLHF. In nucleotides, the CDR3 is TGTGCCAGCAGGTTGACAGGAGATAATTCACCCCTCCACTTT.

In its sample, this clonotype was seen a few times. This chain connects TRBV18 to TRBJ2-5; 12 nucleotides line up with TRBD2. The CDR3 is made up of 19 amino acids. CDR1 KGHSH and CDR2 LQKENI come from the germline V gene. J gave up 8 bases and V 9 bases, and 25 bases lay outside the gene matches. CDR3 sequence reads: CASSGTKQLAGGPSGTQYF. CDR3 bases: TGTGCCAGTTCCGGGACTAAACAACTAGCGGGGGGCCCATCAGGAACCCAGTACTTC.

This chain joins TRBV7-9 and TRBJ1-1; TRBD1 might be the D (6 bases). From germline, CDR1 is SEHNR and CDR2 FQNEAQ (reference sequence). Trimming left V 5 bases short and J 4 bases short, with 17 bases between. The CDR3 sequence is 15 residues long. CDR3 sequence reads: CASSRGQGFSTEAFF. CDR3 DNA sequence: TGTGCCAGCAGCCGTGGGCAGGGGTTTAGCACTGAAGCTTTCTTT.